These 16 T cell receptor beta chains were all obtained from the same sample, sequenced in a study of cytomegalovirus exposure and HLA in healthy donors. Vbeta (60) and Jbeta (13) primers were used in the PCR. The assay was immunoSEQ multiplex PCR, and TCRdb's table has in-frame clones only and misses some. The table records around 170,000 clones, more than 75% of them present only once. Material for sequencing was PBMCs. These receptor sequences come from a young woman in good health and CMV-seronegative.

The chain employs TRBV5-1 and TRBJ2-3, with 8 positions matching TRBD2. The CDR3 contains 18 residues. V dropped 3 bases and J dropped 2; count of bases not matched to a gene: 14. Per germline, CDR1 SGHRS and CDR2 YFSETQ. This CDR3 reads CASSWPTEIAGTTDTQYF. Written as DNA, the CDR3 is TGCGCCAGCAGCTGGCCCACTGAGATAGCGGGAACCACAGATACGCAGTATTTT.

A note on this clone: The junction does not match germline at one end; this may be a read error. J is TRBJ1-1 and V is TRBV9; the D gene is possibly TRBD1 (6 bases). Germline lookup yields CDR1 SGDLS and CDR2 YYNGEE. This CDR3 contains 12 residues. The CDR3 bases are TGTGCCAGCAGCTCTCGGGACACCGAAGCTTTCTTT. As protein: CASSSRDTEAFF.

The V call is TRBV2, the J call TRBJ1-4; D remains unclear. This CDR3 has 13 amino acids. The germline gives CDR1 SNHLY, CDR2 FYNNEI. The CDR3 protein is CAELRMHEEKLFF. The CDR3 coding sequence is TGTGCTGAACTACGCATGCACGAGGAAAAACTGTTTTTT.

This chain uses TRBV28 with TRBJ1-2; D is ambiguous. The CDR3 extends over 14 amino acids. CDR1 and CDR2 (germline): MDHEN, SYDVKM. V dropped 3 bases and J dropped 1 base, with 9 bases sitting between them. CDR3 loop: CASSFHWHNYGYTF. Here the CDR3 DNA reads TGTGCCAGCAGTTTTCATTGGCATAACTATGGCTACACCTTC.

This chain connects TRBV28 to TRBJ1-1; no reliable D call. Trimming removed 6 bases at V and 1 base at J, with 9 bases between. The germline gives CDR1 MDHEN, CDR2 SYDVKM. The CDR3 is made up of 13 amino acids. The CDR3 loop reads CASRLPTNTEAFF. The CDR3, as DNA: TGTGCCAGCAGACTTCCTACGAACACTGAAGCTTTCTTT.

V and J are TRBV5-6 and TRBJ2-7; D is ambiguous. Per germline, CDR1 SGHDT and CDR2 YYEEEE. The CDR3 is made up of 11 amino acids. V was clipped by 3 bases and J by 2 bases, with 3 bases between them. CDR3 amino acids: CASSSAYEQYF. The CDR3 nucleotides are TGTGCCAGCAGCTCAGCCTACGAGCAGTACTTC.

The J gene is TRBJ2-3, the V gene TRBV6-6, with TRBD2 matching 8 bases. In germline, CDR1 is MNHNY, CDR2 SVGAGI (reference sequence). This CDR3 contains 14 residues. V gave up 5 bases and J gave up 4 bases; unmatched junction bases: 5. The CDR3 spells CASSISGMADTQYF. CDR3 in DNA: TGTGCCAGCAGTATTAGCGGGATGGCAGATACGCAGTATTTT.

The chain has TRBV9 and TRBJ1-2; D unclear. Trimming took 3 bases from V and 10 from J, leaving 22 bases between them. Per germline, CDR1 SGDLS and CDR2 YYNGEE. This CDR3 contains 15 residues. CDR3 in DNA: TGTGCCAGCAGCGGACCCGATTGGGCTAGCCAACCCTACACCTTC. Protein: CASSGPDWASQPYTF.

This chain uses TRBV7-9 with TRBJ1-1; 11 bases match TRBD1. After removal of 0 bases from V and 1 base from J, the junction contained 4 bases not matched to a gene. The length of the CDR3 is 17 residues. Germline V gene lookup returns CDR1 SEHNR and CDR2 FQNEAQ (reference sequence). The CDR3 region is CASSLAGTGGTNTEAFF. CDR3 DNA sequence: TGTGCCAGCAGCTTAGCTGGGACAGGGGGAACGAACACTGAAGCTTTCTTT.

The CDR3 DNA sequence: TGTGCCAGCAGTCTGACAGGGTCCAGCACTGAAGCTTTCTTT. Amino acids: CASSLTGSSTEAFF. The V gene is TRBV28, the J gene TRBJ1-1; the match to TRBD1 covers 7 bases. The CDR3 is made up of 14 amino acids. Germline-derived CDR1 and CDR2 are MDHEN and SYDVKM. V was pared by 5 bases and J by 4 bases, with 7 bases of the junction left unmatched. Together with reference TRBV28 and TRBJ1-1, the CDR3 gives the full variable domain: DVKVTQSSRYLVKRTGEKVFLECVQDMDHENMFWYRQDPGLGLRLIYFSYDVKMKEKGDIPEGYSVSREKKERFSLILESASTNQTSMYLCASSLTGSSTEAFFGQGTRLTVV.

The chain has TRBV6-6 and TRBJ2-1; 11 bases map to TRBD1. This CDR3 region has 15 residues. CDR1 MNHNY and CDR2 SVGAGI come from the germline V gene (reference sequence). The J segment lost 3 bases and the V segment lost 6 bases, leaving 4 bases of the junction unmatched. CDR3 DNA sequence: TGTGCCAGCAGCCAGGACAGGGGGCACTACAATGAGCAGTTCTTC. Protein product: CASSQDRGHYNEQFF.

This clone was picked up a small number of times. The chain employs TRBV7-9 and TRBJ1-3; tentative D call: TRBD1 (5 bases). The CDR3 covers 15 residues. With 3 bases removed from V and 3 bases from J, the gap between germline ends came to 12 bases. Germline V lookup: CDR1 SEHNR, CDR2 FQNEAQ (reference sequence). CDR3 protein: CASSLMGGVGNTIYF. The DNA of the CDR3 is TGTGCCAGCAGCTTGATGGGAGGGGTTGGAAACACCATATATTTT.

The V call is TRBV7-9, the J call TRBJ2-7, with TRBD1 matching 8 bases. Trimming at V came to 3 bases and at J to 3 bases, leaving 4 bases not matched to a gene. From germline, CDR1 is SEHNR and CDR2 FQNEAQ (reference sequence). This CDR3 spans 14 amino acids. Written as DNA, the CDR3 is TGTGCCAGCAGCTTCACAGGGGGAAACTACGAGCAGTACTTC. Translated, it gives CASSFTGGNYEQYF.

The CDR3 loop reads CASSPSSGSYEQYF. The CDR3, as DNA: TGTGCCAGCAGCCCTAGTAGCGGGAGCTACGAGCAGTACTTC. This sequence joins TRBV7-3 and TRBJ2-7; 9 nucleotides line up with TRBD2. Germline V gene sequence: CDR1 SGHTA, CDR2 FQGTGA. The CDR3 spans 14 residues. V lost 5 bases to trimming and J lost 3 bases; unmatched junction nucleotides: 5. Complete variable domain (other parts from reference TRBV7-3 and TRBJ2-7): GAGVSQTPSNKVTEKGKYVELRCDPISGHTALYWYRQSLGQGPEFLIYFQGTGAADDSGLPNDRFFAVRPEGSVSTLKIQRTERGDSAVYLCASSPSSGSYEQYFGPGTRLTVT.

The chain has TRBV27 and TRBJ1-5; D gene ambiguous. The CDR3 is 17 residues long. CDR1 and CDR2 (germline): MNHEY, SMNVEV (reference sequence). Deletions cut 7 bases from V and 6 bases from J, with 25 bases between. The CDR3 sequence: CASTVILRVVKSQPQHF. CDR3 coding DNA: TGTGCCAGCACCGTTATCTTGAGGGTGGTAAAAAGTCAGCCCCAGCATTTT.

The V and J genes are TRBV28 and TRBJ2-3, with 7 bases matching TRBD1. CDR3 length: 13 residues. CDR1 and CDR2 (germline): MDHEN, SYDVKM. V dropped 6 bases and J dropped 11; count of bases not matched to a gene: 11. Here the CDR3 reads CASSKERGLRQYF. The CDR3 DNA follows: TGTGCCAGCAGCAAAGAAAGGGGGCTCAGGCAGTATTTT.